Each of the 31 T cell receptor beta chains below was sequenced from the same sample in a study of immune evolution from preneoplasia to lung adenocarcinoma. TCRdb keeps only in-frame clones here, not all; method: immunoSEQ multiplex PCR. This sample yields fewer than 10,000 clones, of which 79% are seen a single time; over 10% belongs to the top ten. The sequenced material came from FFPE lung adenocarcinoma in situ tissue. These receptors all come from an older person with lung adenocarcinoma.

J is TRBJ2-7 and V is TRBV7-9; D ambiguous. Trimming pared 0 bases from V and 4 bases from J, leaving 7 bases between. The CDR3 consists of 13 residues. CDR1 SEHNR and CDR2 FQNEAQ come from the germline V gene (reference sequence). CDR3 loop: CASSLAGIYEQYF. DNA of the CDR3: TGTGCCAGCAGCTTAGCAGGGATTTACGAGCAGTACTTC.

This clone has a single count. The chain employs TRBV11-1 and TRBJ1-2; tentatively, D is TRBD1 (5 bases). This CDR3 is built from 12 residues. Trimming stripped 5 bases from V and 6 bases from J, with 10 bases between. Germline V gene lookup returns CDR1 SGHAT and CDR2 FQDESV (reference sequence). As DNA, the CDR3 is TGTGCCAGCAGCCACGGGGCTGATGGCTACACCTTC. It specifies CASSHGADGYTF. Variable domain in full (rest from reference TRBV11-1 and TRBJ1-2): EAEVAQSPRYKITEKSQAVAFWCDPISGHATLYWYRQILGQGPELLVQFQDESVVDDSQLPKDRFSAERLKGVDSTLKIQPAELGDSAMYLCASSHGADGYTFGSGTRLTVV.

The chain uses TRBV4-2 and TRBJ2-5, with D perhaps matching TRBD2 (6 bases). V dropped 1 base and J dropped 2 bases, with 11 bases sitting between them. Germline lookup yields CDR1 LGHNA and CDR2 YNFKEQ. The CDR3 is made up of 15 amino acids. CDR3 loop: CASSQAGDQQETQYF. CDR3 coding DNA: TGTGCCAGCAGCCAAGCGGGGGACCAACAAGAGACCCAGTACTTC.

The chain has TRBV4-1 and TRBJ1-6; the D gene is possibly TRBD1 (6 bases). The CDR3 sequence is 17 residues long. From germline, CDR1 is MGHRA and CDR2 YSYEKL. V lost 0 bases and J 6 bases, leaving 15 bases between the germline ends. The CDR3 protein is CASSQDNRARFNSPLHF. In nucleotides, the CDR3 is TGCGCCAGCAGCCAAGACAACAGGGCCCGGTTTAATTCACCCCTCCACTTT.

V is TRBV7-9 and J is TRBJ1-5; possible D gene TRBD1, 6 bases. CDR3 length equals 16 residues. CDR1 and CDR2 from the germline V gene are SEHNR and FQNEAQ (reference sequence). V lost 5 bases to trimming and J lost 1 base, with 15 bases between them. In DNA, the CDR3 is TGTGCCAGCAGCCCAGCAGTGGGGACAAGCAATCAGCCCCAGCATTTT. Its translation is CASSPAVGTSNQPQHF. Full variable domain (outside the CDR3, taken from reference TRBV7-9 and TRBJ1-5): DTGVSQNPRHKITKRGQNVTFRCDPISEHNRLYWYRQTLGQGPEFLTYFQNEAQLEKSRLLSDRFSAERPKGSFSTLEIQRTEQGDSAMYLCASSPAVGTSNQPQHFGDGTRLSIL.

The J gene is TRBJ2-1, the V gene TRBV6-7; the match to TRBD2 covers 9 bases. TRBV6-7 is designated an ORF whose function remains uncertain. J gave up 2 bases and V 0 bases, and 5 bases lay outside the gene matches. The CDR3 spans 17 residues. CDR3 sequence reads: CASSYSTGLATYNEQFF. CDR3 DNA: TGTGCCAGCAGTTACTCGACTGGACTAGCGACCTACAATGAGCAGTTCTTC.

The genes are TRBV19 and TRBJ1-5; 8 positions match TRBD1. The J segment lost 2 bases and the V segment lost 5 bases, leaving 2 bases of the junction unmatched. The CDR3 loop spans 14 amino acids. CDR1 and CDR2 from the germline V gene are LNHDA and SQIVND (reference sequence). The CDR3 sequence is CASSGQGGNQPQHF. The CDR3 DNA reads as TGTGCCAGTAGTGGACAGGGTGGCAATCAGCCCCAGCATTTT.

V gene TRBV5-8 combines with J gene TRBJ2-7; D remains ambiguous. CDR3 length: 15 residues. CDR1 and CDR2 (germline): SGHTS, YDEGEE. Trimming left V 0 bases short and J 2 bases short, with 12 bases between. CDR3 nucleotide sequence: TGTGCCAGCAGCTTGGCCCTCGGCGGCACCTACGAGCAGTACTTC. This sequence encodes CASSLALGGTYEQYF.

This sequence joins TRBV5-8 and TRBJ1-6; unclear D gene. Trimming stripped 0 bases from V and 9 bases from J, with 13 bases between. The CDR3 covers 15 residues. Germline V gene data show CDR1 as SGHTS and CDR2 as YDEGEE. CDR3 sequence: CASSLGYEHGSPLHF. CDR3 coding DNA: TGTGCCAGCAGCTTGGGGTACGAACACGGTTCACCCCTCCACTTT. The full variable domain, completed using reference TRBV5-8 and TRBJ1-6, is EAGVTQSPTHLIKTRGQQATLRCSPISGHTSVYWYQQALGLGLQFLLWYDEGEERNRGNFPPRFSGRQFPNYSSELNVNALELEDSALYLCASSLGYEHGSPLHFGNGTRLTVT.

In this sample, this clone turned up a few times. This chain joins TRBV5-5 and TRBJ2-3; TRBD2 aligns across 11 bases. The V and J ends lost 2 bases and 1 base, in that order; junction bases with no gene match: 0. Germline CDR1 reads SGHKS; CDR2 reads YYEKEE (reference sequence). This CDR3 spans 15 amino acids. The chain's CDR3 is CASSLLAGGTDTQYF. In DNA, the CDR3 is TGTGCCAGCAGCTTACTAGCGGGGGGCACAGATACGCAGTATTTT.

This clone qualifies as medium-sized (0.01 to 0.1%). The CDR3 nucleotides are TGTGCCAGCCCCCGGACCCTGGGAGGGGTGACGATCGGGGAGCTGTTTTTT. It codes for CASPRTLGGVTIGELFF. The J gene is TRBJ2-2, the V gene TRBV11-3; 7 bases line up with TRBD2. J gave up 7 bases and V 8 bases, and 19 bases lay outside the gene matches. Looked up from germline, CDR1 is SGHNT and CDR2 is YENEEA. CDR3 length: 17 residues.

The CDR3 sequence is CASSLGGVTTDTQYF. The CDR3 DNA reads TGTGCCAGCAGCTTAGGGGGAGTCACTACAGATACGCAGTATTTT. The rearrangement uses TRBV7-6 and TRBJ2-3; maybe TRBD2 (5 bases). The germline gives CDR1 SGHVS, CDR2 FNYEAQ. The CDR3 contains 15 residues. Trimming shortened V by 1 base and J by 3 bases, and 11 bases separated the two germline ends. Supplemented by reference TRBV7-6 and TRBJ2-3, the full variable domain reads GAGVSQSPRYKVTKRGQDVALRCDPISGHVSLYWYRQALGQGPEFLTYFNYEAQQDKSGLPNDRFSAERPEGSISTLTIQRTEQRDSAMYRCASSLGGVTTDTQYFGPGTRLTVL.

The rearrangement links TRBV7-3 to TRBJ2-1; 7 bases agree with TRBD2. Germline CDR1 and CDR2: SGHTA and FQGTGA. CDR3 length: 15 residues. Trimming cost V 5 bases and J 6 bases; bases outside gene matches: 10. The CDR3 DNA is TGTGCCAGCAGCGCGACTAGCTTCACCCTCAATGAGCAGTTCTTC. It encodes CASSATSFTLNEQFF.

J is TRBJ1-2 and V is TRBV29-1; D gene unclear. Trimming shortened V by 1 base and J by 8 bases, and 11 bases separated the two germline ends. The CDR3 totals 12 residues. Per germline, CDR1 SQVTM and CDR2 ANQGSEA. The CDR3 reads CSVEGRIGGYTF. CDR3 bases: TGCAGCGTTGAAGGCAGGATCGGGGGCTACACCTTC.

This rearrangement joins TRBV9 to TRBJ2-3; D remains ambiguous. The V and J ends lost 3 bases and 1 base respectively, with 15 bases between them. This CDR3 spans 16 amino acids. The V gene's germline CDR1 is SGDLS and CDR2 YYNGEE. The CDR3 reads CASSEDVGAGTDTQYF. The CDR3 DNA follows: TGTGCCAGCAGCGAGGACGTGGGCGCGGGCACAGATACGCAGTATTTT.

This clone was seen a few times. The same CDR3 also results from other DNA sequences found in this sample. The rearrangement links TRBV5-6 to TRBJ2-1; TRBD2 matches 11 bases. The V segment lost 2 bases and the J segment 4 bases; nucleotides outside the gene matches: 2. The germline V gene has CDR1 SGHDT and CDR2 YYEEEE. This CDR3 contains 15 residues. The CDR3 spells CASSFTSGGYNEQFF. CDR3 DNA sequence: TGTGCCAGCAGCTTCACTAGCGGGGGATACAATGAGCAGTTCTTC.

The chain combines TRBV15 with TRBJ1-4; no firm D call. Germline V gene lookup returns CDR1 LNHNV and CDR2 YYDKDF (reference sequence). V lost 0 bases and J 5 bases, leaving 7 bases between the germline ends. CDR3 length equals 14 residues. The CDR3 nucleotides read TGTGCCACCAGCAGAGATTTGGGGAATGAAAAACTGTTTTTT. This encodes CATSRDLGNEKLFF. The variable domain in full, completed from reference TRBV15 and TRBJ1-4, reads DAMVIQNPRYQVTQFGKPVTLSCSQTLNHNVMYWYQQKSSQAPKLLFHYYDKDFNNEADTPDNFQSRRPNTSFCFLDIRSPGLGDTAMYLCATSRDLGNEKLFFGSGTQLSVL.

V gene TRBV19 combines with J gene TRBJ2-7, with a tentative D call TRBD2 (6 bases). This CDR3 contains 13 residues. V dropped 3 bases and J dropped 1 base, with 7 bases sitting between them. Per germline, CDR1 LNHDA and CDR2 SQIVND (reference sequence). CDR3 DNA sequence: TGTGCCAGTAGTATTGGGACTTCCTACGAGCAGTACTTC. It specifies CASSIGTSYEQYF.

The gene calls are TRBV11-3 and TRBJ1-6; possible D gene TRBD1, 6 bases. Germline assignment: CDR1 SGHNT and CDR2 YENEEA. V was clipped by 1 base and J by 6 bases, with 10 bases between them. The CDR3 is 15 amino acids. CDR3 nucleotides: TGTGCCAGCAGCTTAGGAGGGGGAGGTAATTCACCCCTCCACTTT. Protein product: CASSLGGGGNSPLHF.

This clone turned up a few times. This chain links TRBV27 with TRBJ1-4; D is unresolved. V dropped 2 bases and J dropped 5 bases, with 6 bases sitting between them. The CDR3 is 13 amino acids. Germline assignment: CDR1 MNHEY and CDR2 SMNVEV (reference sequence). CDR3 sequence (DNA): TGTGCCAGCAGTTTACTACCCAATGAAAAACTGTTTTTT. Protein sequence: CASSLLPNEKLFF.

The chain joins TRBV6-6 to TRBJ2-3; unclear D gene. The CDR3 loop spans 13 amino acids. Germline V CDR1 and CDR2: MNHNY, SVGAGI (reference sequence). V dropped 8 bases and J dropped 0 bases, with 9 bases sitting between them. CDR3 sequence: CASQPGSTDTQYF. In DNA, the CDR3 is TGTGCCAGCCAACCCGGGAGCACAGATACGCAGTATTTT.

This clone was seen a single time. The rearrangement uses TRBV9 and TRBJ2-1; 10 bases line up with TRBD1. V gave up 4 bases and J gave up 5 bases; unmatched junction bases: 6. The length of the CDR3 is 15 residues. Germline V CDR1 and CDR2: SGDLS, YYNGEE. CDR3 DNA sequence: TGTGCCAGCAGCATCGGGACAGGGGTCGACAATGAGCAGTTCTTC. It is translated as CASSIGTGVDNEQFF.

The chain has TRBV19 and TRBJ1-1; D is perhaps TRBD1 (5 bases). The CDR3 runs 15 residues. V gave up 5 bases and J gave up 4 bases, with 17 bases separating them. Germline V gene data show CDR1 as LNHDA and CDR2 as SQIVND (reference sequence). The CDR3 nucleotides read TGTGCCAGTAGTCGGGGTTTCAGGGAAGTCACTGAAGCTTTCTTT. Protein: CASSRGFREVTEAFF.

The rearrangement joins TRBV5-1 to TRBJ1-5; a weak D match, TRBD1 (6 bases). V was clipped by 2 bases and J by 5 bases, with 14 bases between them. This CDR3 comprises 15 residues. Looked up from germline, CDR1 is SGHRS and CDR2 is YFSETQ. CDR3 sequence: CASSFGGGLDQPQHF. As DNA, the CDR3 is TGCGCCAGCAGCTTCGGGGGCGGATTGGATCAGCCCCAGCATTTT. The full variable domain, completed using reference TRBV5-1 and TRBJ1-5, is KAGVTQTPRYLIKTRGQQVTLSCSPISGHRSVSWYQQTPGQGLQFLFEYFSETQRNKGNFPGRFSGRQFSNSRSEMNVSTLELGDSALYLCASSFGGGLDQPQHFGDGTRLSIL.

This chain links TRBV5-6 with TRBJ2-7; tentative D call: TRBD1 (7 bases). The V gene lost 3 bases and the J gene lost 4 bases, with 20 bases spanning the gap. From germline, CDR1 is SGHDT and CDR2 YYEEEE. The CDR3 extends over 16 amino acids. The CDR3: CASSSQGGLNLYEQYF. CDR3 in DNA: TGTGCCAGCAGCTCCCAGGGGGGACTTAATCTTTACGAGCAGTACTTC. Full variable domain (remainder filled in from reference TRBV5-6 and TRBJ2-7): DAGVTQSPTHLIKTRGQQVTLRCSPKSGHDTVSWYQQALGQGPQFIFQYYEEEERQRGNFPDRFSGHQFPNYSSELNVNALLLGDSALYLCASSSQGGLNLYEQYFGPGTRLTVT.

J is TRBJ2-2 and V is TRBV6-5; TRBD1 matches at 7 bases. Trimming took 6 bases from V and 1 from J; bases not matched to a gene: 2. Germline V gene lookup returns CDR1 MNHEY and CDR2 SVGAGI. The CDR3 spans 14 residues. The CDR3 reads CASRDRENTGELFF. For the CDR3, the DNA is TGTGCCAGCAGAGACAGGGAGAACACCGGGGAGCTGTTTTTT.

The genes are TRBV28 and TRBJ2-7; D tentatively reads TRBD1 or TRBD2 (5 bases each). Trimming removed 4 bases at V and 7 bases at J, with 20 bases between. The germline V gene encodes CDR1 MDHEN and CDR2 SYDVKM. This CDR3 contains 15 residues. DNA of the CDR3: TGTGCCAGCAGTTCGGCTTCGGGACGGGTCGGAGAGCAGTACTTC. Protein: CASSSASGRVGEQYF.

The chain couples TRBV30 to TRBJ1-5; TRBD1 matches 8 bases. This CDR3 is built from 13 residues. V was clipped by 3 bases and J by 2 bases; unmatched bases: 0. The germline V gene has CDR1 GTSNPN and CDR2 SVGIG (reference sequence). CDR3 DNA: TGTGCCTGGAGGGGACAGGGCAATCAGCCCCAGCATTTT. Protein product: CAWRGQGNQPQHF.

Within the sample, this clone is large. This chain uses TRBV7-9 with TRBJ1-1; a possible D gene is TRBD1 (5 bases). CDR3 length: 14 amino acids. V lost 1 base and J 1 base, leaving 7 bases between the germline ends. Germline V gene lookup returns CDR1 SEHNR and CDR2 FQNEAQ (reference sequence). CDR3 in amino acids: CASSLGGPNTEAFF. In nucleotides, the CDR3 is TGTGCCAGCAGCTTAGGGGGCCCGAACACTGAAGCTTTCTTT.

The CDR3: CASSSLGTQGGYEQYF. CDR3 coding DNA: TGTGCCAGTAGTTCGCTCGGGACGCAGGGGGGGTACGAGCAGTACTTC. This chain joins TRBV19 and TRBJ2-7; the D call may be TRBD1 or TRBD2 (7 bases each). V was shortened by 5 bases and J by 4 bases, with 21 bases between the two germline ends. The CDR3 spans 16 residues. In germline, CDR1 is LNHDA, CDR2 SQIVND (reference sequence).

This clone was seen more than once but under ten times. The V call is TRBV6-5, the J call TRBJ2-3, with 9 bases identical to TRBD2. The CDR3 spans 15 residues. The trim removed 5 bases at V and 7 bases at J, leaving 10 bases unmatched. The germline V gene encodes CDR1 MNHEY and CDR2 SVGAGI. The CDR3 here is CASSPVRGGGHTQYF. In DNA form, the CDR3 reads TGTGCCAGCAGTCCCGTGCGGGGGGGAGGACATACGCAGTATTTT.